This TCR beta chain was retrieved from a study of cytotoxic CD8 clonotypes in ibrutinib-treated CLL. Broader study findings: Sustained-remission and progressing patients had different sampling times. There were few public clonotypes, and on treatment they contracted or stayed stable.

Profiled with immunoSEQ multiplex PCR; TCRdb holds only in-frame clones, not every one. This table holds about 130,000 clones, around 84% found once. To note about this clone: The antigen is not known.

Germline lookup yields CDR1 SNHLY and CDR2 FYNNEI. The V end lost 2 bases, the J end lost 0 bases, and 6 bases lay between the germline ends. The CDR3 covers 14 residues. Sample: PBMCs, taken after 24 months of ibrutinib treatment. The V gene is TRBV2, the J gene TRBJ2-3; D is uncertain. The receptor comes from a human donor with chronic lymphocytic leukemia. The CDR3 DNA follows: TGTGCCAGCAGTGAACTTGTGAGCACAGATACGCAGTATTTT. This codes for CASSELVSTDTQYF.